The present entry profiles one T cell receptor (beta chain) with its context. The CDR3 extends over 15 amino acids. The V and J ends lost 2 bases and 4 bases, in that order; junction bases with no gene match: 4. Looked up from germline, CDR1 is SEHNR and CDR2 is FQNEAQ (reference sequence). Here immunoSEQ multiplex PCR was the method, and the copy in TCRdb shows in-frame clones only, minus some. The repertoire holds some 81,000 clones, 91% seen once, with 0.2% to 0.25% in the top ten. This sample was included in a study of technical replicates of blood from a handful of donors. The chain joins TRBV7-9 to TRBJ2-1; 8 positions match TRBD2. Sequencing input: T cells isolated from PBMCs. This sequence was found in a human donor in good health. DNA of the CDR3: TGTGCCAGCAGCTTAACGGGAGGGCCTTACAATGAGCAGTTCTTC. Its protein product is CASSLTGGPYNEQFF.